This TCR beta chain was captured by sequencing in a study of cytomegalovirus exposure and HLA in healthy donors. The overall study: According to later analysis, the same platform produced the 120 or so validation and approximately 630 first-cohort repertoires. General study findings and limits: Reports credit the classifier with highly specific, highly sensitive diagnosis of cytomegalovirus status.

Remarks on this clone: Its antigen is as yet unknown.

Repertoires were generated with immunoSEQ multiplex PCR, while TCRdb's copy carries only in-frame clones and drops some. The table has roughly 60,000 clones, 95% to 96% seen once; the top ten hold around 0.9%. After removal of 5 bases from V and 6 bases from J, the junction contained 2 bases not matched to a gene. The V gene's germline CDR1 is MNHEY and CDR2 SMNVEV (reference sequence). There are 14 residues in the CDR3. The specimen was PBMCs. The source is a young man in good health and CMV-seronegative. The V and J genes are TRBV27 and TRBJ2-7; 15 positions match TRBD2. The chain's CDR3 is CASSQGLAGGEQYF. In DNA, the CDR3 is TGTGCCAGCAGTCAGGGACTAGCGGGAGGCGAGCAGTACTTC.